The clone carrying this T cell receptor beta chain was counted a single time. The data were taken from a study of CD8 T cells in Susac syndrome. Study overall: Among the Susac syndrome patients who underwent sequencing, about 6 had clinically active disease, while roughly 8 of them were in remission.

The CDR3 spans 13 residues. V shed 7 bases and J 13 bases; nucleotides not matched to a gene: 15. CDR1 SQVTM and CDR2 ANQGSEA come from the germline V gene. RNA totalling roughly 0.45 to 1 ug underwent reverse transcription with random hexamers. The immunoSEQ assay covered 54 Vbeta and 13 Jbeta segments for CDR3. From the immunoSEQ multiplex PCR reads, TCRdb called clonotypes with MiXCR, one entry per CDR3 protein. This table holds 110,000 to 150,000 distinct CDR3 sequences, approximately 95% found once. The sequence came from a human donor with Susac syndrome. The chain recombines TRBV29-1 with TRBJ1-4; 7 positions agree with TRBD1. The sequenced sample consisted of CD4+ T cells from PBMCs. The CDR3 spells CSAELGAGQRLFF. CDR3 in DNA: TGCAGCGCGGAGCTGGGGGCGGGACAGAGACTGTTTTTT.